The T cell receptor beta chain under discussion was sequenced for a study of T-cell reconstitution after alpha-beta-depleted transplantation in children. This clonotype was counted ten times or more. The CDR3 covers 15 residues. CDR1 and CDR2 (germline): MGHDK, SYGVNS. V shed 5 bases and J shed 5 bases, with 18 bases lying between them. It was with unique molecular identifiers that the TCRbeta library was prepared. TCRdb re-analysed the PCR reads in MiXCR, keeping a single row per CDR3 protein. The sample includes some 390,000 distinct CDR3 sequences, around 20% of them seen just once. This material consisted of PBMCs from the stem cell graft donor, taken from the stem cell graft. The chain uses TRBV25-1 and TRBJ2-5, with a weak D call TRBD2 (6 bases). The receptor's source is a human donor who donated a stem cell graft to a child with acute myeloid leukemia. The DNA of the CDR3 is TGTGCCAGCAGTTCCGTAAGGGGACTGGGGGAGACCCAGTACTTC. Protein product: CASSSVRGLGETQYF.